Below are 3 T cell receptor beta chains sequenced from a single sample in a study of CD8 T cells in ankylosing spondylitis. Study-level findings and limits: A TCR beta motif of 8 or 9 highly homologous variants appeared characteristic of ankylosing spondylitis blood.

These receptors lack a known antigen. TCRdb passed the 5' RACE reads through MiXCR, listing each CDR3 protein once. The sample contains 200,000 to 250,000 distinct CDR3 sequences, around 16% of which appear only once. The sample was blood, either unsorted or a sorted T cell fraction (not recorded which). The receptors originated from a male donor with ankylosing spondylitis.

A few counts support this clonotype. The chain links TRBV10-3 to TRBJ2-7; D remains unclear. Germline V gene sequence: CDR1 ENHRY, CDR2 SYGVKD. Between the trimmed V and J ends, which lost 7 bases and 3 bases, there was a span of 13 bases. The CDR3 runs to 13 residues. The CDR3 coding sequence is TGTGCCATCAAATCCTCAGACAACTACGAGCAGTACTTC. Protein product: CAIKSSDNYEQYF.

This clonotype came up many times. The chain joins TRBV12-3 or TRBV12-4 to TRBJ1-1, with D possibly matching TRBD1 (5 bases). The CDR3 has 13 residues. Trimming took 0 bases from V and 3 from J, leaving 5 bases between them. CDR3 loop: CASSLAGHTEAFF. The DNA for the CDR3 is TGTGCCAGCAGTTTAGCGGGACACACTGAAGCTTTCTTT.

The V and J genes are TRBV7-2 and TRBJ2-1; D is unresolved. Germline CDR1 reads SGHTA; CDR2 reads FQGNSA. The CDR3 totals 14 residues. Trimming shortened V by 1 base and J by 8 bases, and 12 bases separated the two germline ends. CDR3 nucleotide sequence: TGTGCCAGCAGCTTAGTGGCATCCCCCCATGAGCAGTTCTTC. It specifies CASSLVASPHEQFF. Looking up the rest from reference TRBV7-2 and TRBJ2-1 gives the full variable domain: GAGVSQSPSNKVTEKGKDVELRCDPISGHTALYWYRQSLGQGLEFLIYFQGNSAPDKSGLPSDRFSAERTGGSVSTLTIQRTQQEDSAVYLCASSLVASPHEQFFGPGTRLTVL.